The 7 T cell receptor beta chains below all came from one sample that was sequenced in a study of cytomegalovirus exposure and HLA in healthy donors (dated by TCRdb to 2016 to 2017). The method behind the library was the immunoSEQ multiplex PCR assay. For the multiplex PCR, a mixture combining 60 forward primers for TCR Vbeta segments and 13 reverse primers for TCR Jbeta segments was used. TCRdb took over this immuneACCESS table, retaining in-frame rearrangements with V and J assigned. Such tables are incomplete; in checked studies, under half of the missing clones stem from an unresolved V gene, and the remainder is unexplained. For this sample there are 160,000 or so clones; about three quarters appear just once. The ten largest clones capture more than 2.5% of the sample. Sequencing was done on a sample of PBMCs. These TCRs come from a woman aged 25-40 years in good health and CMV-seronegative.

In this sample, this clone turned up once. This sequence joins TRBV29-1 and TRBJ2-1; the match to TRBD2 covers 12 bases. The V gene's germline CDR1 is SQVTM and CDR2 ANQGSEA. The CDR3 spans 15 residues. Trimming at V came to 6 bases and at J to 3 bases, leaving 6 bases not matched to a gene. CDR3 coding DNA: TGCAGCGTAAAGACTAGCGGGGGTGTCTACAATGAGCAGTTCTTC. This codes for CSVKTSGGVYNEQFF.

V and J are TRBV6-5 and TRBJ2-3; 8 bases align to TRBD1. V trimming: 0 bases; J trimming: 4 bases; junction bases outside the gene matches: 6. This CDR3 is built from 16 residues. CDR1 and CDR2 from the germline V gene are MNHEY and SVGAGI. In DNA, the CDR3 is TGTGCCAGCAGTTACTCTGGACAGGGCGTCTCAGATACGCAGTATTTT. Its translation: CASSYSGQGVSDTQYF.

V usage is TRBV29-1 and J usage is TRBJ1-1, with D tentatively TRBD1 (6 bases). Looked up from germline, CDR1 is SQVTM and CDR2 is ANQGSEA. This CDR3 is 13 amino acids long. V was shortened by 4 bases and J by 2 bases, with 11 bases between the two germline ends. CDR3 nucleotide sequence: TGCAGCGTTGCCGGGACAATTAACACTGAAGCTTTCTTT. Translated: CSVAGTINTEAFF.

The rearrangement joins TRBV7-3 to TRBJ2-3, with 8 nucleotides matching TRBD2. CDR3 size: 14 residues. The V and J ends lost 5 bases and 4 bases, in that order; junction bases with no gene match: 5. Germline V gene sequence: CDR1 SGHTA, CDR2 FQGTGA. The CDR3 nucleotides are TGTGCCAGCAGCCTTGGACTAGCCTCAGATACGCAGTATTTT. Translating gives CASSLGLASDTQYF.

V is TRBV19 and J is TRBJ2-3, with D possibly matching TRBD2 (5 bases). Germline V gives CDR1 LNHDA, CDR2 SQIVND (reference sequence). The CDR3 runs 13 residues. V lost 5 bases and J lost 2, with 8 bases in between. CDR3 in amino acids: CASSVDFTDTQYF. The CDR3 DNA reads TGTGCCAGTAGTGTGGACTTCACAGATACGCAGTATTTT.

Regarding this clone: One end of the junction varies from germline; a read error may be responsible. CDR3 bases: TGTTCCAGCAGCTTAACACCGGGACACCTCTCCTACGAGCAGTACTTC. Translation: CSSSLTPGHLSYEQYF. The V gene is TRBV7-9, the J gene TRBJ2-7; D perhaps matches TRBD1 (6 bases). The CDR3 covers 16 residues. Germline CDR1 and CDR2: SEHNR and FQNEAQ (reference sequence).

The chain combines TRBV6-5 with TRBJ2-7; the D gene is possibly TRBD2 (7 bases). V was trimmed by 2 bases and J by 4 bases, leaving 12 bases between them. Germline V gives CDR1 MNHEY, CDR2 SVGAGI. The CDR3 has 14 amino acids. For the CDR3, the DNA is TGTGCCAGCAGTTACGGGGGGGGCAGGTACGAGCAGTACTTC. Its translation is CASSYGGGRYEQYF.